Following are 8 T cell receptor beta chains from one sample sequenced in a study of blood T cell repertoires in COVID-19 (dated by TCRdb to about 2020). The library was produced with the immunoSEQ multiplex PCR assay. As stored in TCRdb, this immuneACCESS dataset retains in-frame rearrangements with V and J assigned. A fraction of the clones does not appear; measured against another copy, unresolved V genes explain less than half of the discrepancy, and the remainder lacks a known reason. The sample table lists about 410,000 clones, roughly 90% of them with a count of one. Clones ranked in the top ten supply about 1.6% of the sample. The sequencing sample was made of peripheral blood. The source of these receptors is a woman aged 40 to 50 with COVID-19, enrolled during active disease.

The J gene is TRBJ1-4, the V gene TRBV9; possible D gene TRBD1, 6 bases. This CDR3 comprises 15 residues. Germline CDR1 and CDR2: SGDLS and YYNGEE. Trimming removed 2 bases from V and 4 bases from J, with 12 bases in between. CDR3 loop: CASSVSQGYNEKLFF. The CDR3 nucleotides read TGTGCCAGCAGCGTCTCACAGGGTTATAATGAAAAACTGTTTTTT.

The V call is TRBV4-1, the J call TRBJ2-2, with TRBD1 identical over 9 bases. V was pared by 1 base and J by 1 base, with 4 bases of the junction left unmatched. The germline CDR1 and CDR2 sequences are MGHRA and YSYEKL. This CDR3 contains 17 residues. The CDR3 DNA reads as TGCGCCAGCAGCCAAGTTCGGACAGGGGTGAACACCGGGGAGCTGTTTTTT. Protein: CASSQVRTGVNTGELFF.

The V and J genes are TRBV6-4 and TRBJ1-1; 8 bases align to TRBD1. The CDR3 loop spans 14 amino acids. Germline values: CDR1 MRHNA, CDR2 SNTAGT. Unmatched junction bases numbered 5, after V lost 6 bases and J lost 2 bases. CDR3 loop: CASRHTGGNTEAFF. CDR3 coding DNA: TGTGCCAGCAGGCATACAGGGGGTAACACTGAAGCTTTCTTT.

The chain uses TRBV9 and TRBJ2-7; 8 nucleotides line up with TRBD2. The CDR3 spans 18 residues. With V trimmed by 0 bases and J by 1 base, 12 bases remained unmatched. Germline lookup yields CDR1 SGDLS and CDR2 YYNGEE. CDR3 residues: CASSVEPGGGPLSYEQYF. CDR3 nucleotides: TGTGCCAGCAGCGTAGAGCCCGGGGGGGGTCCTTTATCCTACGAGCAGTACTTC.

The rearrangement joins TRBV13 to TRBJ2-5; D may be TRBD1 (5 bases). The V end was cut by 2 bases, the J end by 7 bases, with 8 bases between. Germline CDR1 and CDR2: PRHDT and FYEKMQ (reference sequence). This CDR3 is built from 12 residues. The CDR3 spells CASSLTQGTQYF. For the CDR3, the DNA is TGTGCCAGCAGCTTAACCCAGGGGACCCAGTACTTC.

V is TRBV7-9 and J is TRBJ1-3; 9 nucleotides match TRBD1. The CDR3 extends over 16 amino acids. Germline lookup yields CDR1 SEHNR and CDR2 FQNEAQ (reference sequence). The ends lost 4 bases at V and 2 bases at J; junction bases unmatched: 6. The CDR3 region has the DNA TGTGCCAGCAGCTCCTCCGGGACAGGGACTGGAAACACCATATATTTT. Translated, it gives CASSSSGTGTGNTIYF.

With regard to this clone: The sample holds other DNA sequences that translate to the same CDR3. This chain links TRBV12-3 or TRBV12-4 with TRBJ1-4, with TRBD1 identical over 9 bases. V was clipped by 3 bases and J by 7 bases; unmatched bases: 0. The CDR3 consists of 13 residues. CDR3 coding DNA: TGTGCCAGCAGTTTGACAGGGGGTGAAAAACTGTTTTTT. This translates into CASSLTGGEKLFF.

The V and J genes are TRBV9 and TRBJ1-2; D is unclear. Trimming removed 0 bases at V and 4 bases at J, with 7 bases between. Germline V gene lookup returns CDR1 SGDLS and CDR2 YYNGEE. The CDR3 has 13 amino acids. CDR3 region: CASSVGAVYGYTF. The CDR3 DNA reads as TGTGCCAGCAGCGTAGGGGCAGTCTATGGCTACACCTTC.